The clone carrying this TCR beta chain was found a few times. Antigen specificity is unknown. This sample stems from a study of metastatic and nonmetastatic thyroid tumors. Study at large: Both malignant and benign thyroid patients supplied peripheral blood and tumor or nodule tissue samples, across which the repertoires of these patients were then compared.

Study conclusions and caveats: Significantly greater TCR beta diversity was reportedly found in malignant thyroid tumors than in benign nodules (in blood and tumor).

As handled by the study authors: CDR3 differences across clinicopathological groups were used to build a distant-metastasis classifier for papillary thyroid cancer. TCRdb reanalyzed the PCR reads via MiXCR. The V and J calls here are based on TCRdb, not the publication. The sample gives 20,000 or so clones, over 20% of which show up once; 8.1% is in the top ten. This CDR3 has 15 amino acids. V was pared by 5 bases and J by 6 bases, with 4 bases of the junction left unmatched. Per the germline V gene, CDR1 is SGHNT and CDR2 is YENEEA. All patients were untreated before thyroid surgery. Sequencing used adjacent normal tissue. The TCR sequence derives from a female donor with papillary thyroid cancer or a benign thyroid nodule (not recorded which). Some clones in this sample may be carry-over from other donors' samples. V and J are TRBV11-3 and TRBJ2-2; 12 bases agree with TRBD2. The CDR3 here is CASSPASGGAGELFF. CDR3 DNA: TGTGCCAGCAGCCCAGCTAGCGGGGGGGCCGGGGAGCTGTTTTTT. Full variable domain (remainder filled in from reference TRBV11-3 and TRBJ2-2): EAGVVQSPRYKIIEKKQPVAFWCNPISGHNTLYWYLQNLGQGPELLIRYENEEAVDDSQLPKDRFSAERLKGVDSTLKIQPAELGDSAVYLCASSPASGGAGELFFGEGSRLTVL.